A selection of T cell receptor beta chains follows, all from one sample in a study of cytotoxic CD8 clonotypes in ibrutinib-treated CLL. Sequencing used immunoSEQ multiplex PCR; TCRdb keeps in-frame clones, though not all of them. The sample includes more than 70,000 clones, 79% of them seen just once. The sample was PBMCs, taken after 12 months of ibrutinib treatment. These receptors originate from a human donor with chronic lymphocytic leukemia. The CDR3 runs from the conserved cysteine through the conserved F or W. A D gene is named only where the DNA matches it firmly. The size of a clone is reported for some rows only, either as once, few or many, or as a class for expanded clones.

V gene	clone size	D gene	J gene	CDR3 DNA	CDR3 protein
TRBV27	NA	NA	TRBJ2-1	TGTGCCAGCAGGGGAAGCGGTAGCTCCTACAATGAGCAGTTCTTC	CASRGSGSSYNEQFF
TRBV19	NA	TRBD2	TRBJ2-3	TGTGCCAGTAGTCCGGGCCTCCTAGCGGGGAGCACAGATACGCAGTATTTT	CASSPGLLAGSTDTQYF
TRBV18	NA	TRBD2	TRBJ2-1	TGTGCCAGCTCACCCCGACTAGCGGGAGGTGTTGAGCAGTTCTTC	CASSPRLAGGVEQFF
TRBV4-3	NA	NA	TRBJ2-3	TGCGCCAGCAGCCGCCGGGGTAGCACAGATACGCAGTATTTT	CASSRRGSTDTQYF
TRBV6-6	NA	NA	TRBJ2-7	TGTGCCAGCAGCGACTTGGACGAGCAGTACTTC	CASSDLDEQYF
TRBV11-2	NA	TRBD2	TRBJ2-7	TGTGCCAGCAGCCACCCACCCCTCCGGGGTGCTAGCGGGAGCCACGAGCAGTACTTC	CASSHPPLRGASGSHEQYF
TRBV18	many	TRBD2	TRBJ2-7	TGTGCCAGCTCACCACCGGGGAGGGCCCACGAGCAGTACTTC	CASSPPGRAHEQYF
TRBV6-1	NA	NA	TRBJ1-4	TGTGCCAGCAGTGAACGTGAAAAACTGTTTTTT	CASSEREKLFF
TRBV7-2	NA	TRBD1	TRBJ1-1	TGTGCCAGCAGCTTAGAGGGGGCGACTGAAGCTTTCTTT	CASSLEGATEAFF
TRBV19	NA	NA	TRBJ1-6	TGTGCCAGAGTCCCCGGGGGTCGACATAATTCACCCCTCCACTTT	CARVPGGRHNSPLHF
TRBV9	NA	NA	TRBJ2-7	TGTGCCAGCAGCGTAGCTCCCGACAGGACCGCCTACGAGCAGTACTTC	CASSVAPDRTAYEQYF
TRBV6-6	NA	NA	TRBJ2-5	TGTGCCAGCAGAGGCAGCCAAGAGACCCAGTACTTC	CASRGSQETQYF
TRBV5-6	NA	TRBD1	TRBJ1-2	TGTGCCAGCAGCGGGGGGACAGGGGATCGCTACTATGGCTACACCTTC	CASSGGTGDRYYGYTF
TRBV21-1	NA	NA	TRBJ2-6	TGTGCCAGCTCCGCGGGGGACTCTGGGGCCAACGTCCTGACTTTC	CASSAGDSGANVLTF
TRBV9	NA	TRBD2	TRBJ2-5	TGTGCCAGCAGCGTAGGTCCGGGGGGGGCCCGGGAGACCCAGTACTTC	CASSVGPGGARETQYF
TRBV7-8	NA	NA	TRBJ2-7	TGTGCCAGCAGCTTAGTCGGCGGCGTGTCCTACGAGCAGTACTTC	CASSLVGGVSYEQYF
TRBV6-5	NA	TRBD2	TRBJ2-3	TGTGCCAGCAGCCCGGGTCGGGCGGGAGGCCACGCGCAGTATTTT	CASSPGRAGGHAQYF
TRBV7-9	NA	NA	TRBJ1-1	TGTGCCAGCAGCTTAGGGGATCAGGATCGAGGAGCTTTCTTT	CASSLGDQDRGAFF
TRBV29-1	NA	NA	TRBJ1-2	TGCAGCGTTTTGATCATTGGTGGCTACACCTTC	CSVLIIGGYTF
TRBV25-1	NA	NA	TRBJ1-4	TGTGCCAGCTCCGACGGGGGATTTGAAGAAAAACTGTTTTTT	CASSDGGFEEKLFF
TRBV28	NA	NA	TRBJ2-2	TGTGCCAGCAGCCCCACAGGATCGAACACCGGGGAGCTGTTTTTT	CASSPTGSNTGELFF
TRBV19	NA	NA	TRBJ2-5	TGTGCCAGTAGGCCCCGGGGGGCCGGAATGGAGACCCAGTACTTC	CASRPRGAGMETQYF
TRBV4-3	NA	NA	TRBJ1-5	TGCGCCTCGGGGGATAGAAATCAGCCCCAGCATTTT	CASGDRNQPQHF
TRBV27	NA	NA	TRBJ2-5	TGTGCCAGCAGTTTATCGCGGGGCCCTCAAGAGACCCAGTACTTC	CASSLSRGPQETQYF
TRBV19	NA	NA	TRBJ2-5	TGTGCCAGTACCCGGGGGCGGGGAGAGACCCAGTACTTC	CASTRGRGETQYF
TRBV7-3	NA	NA	TRBJ2-1	TGTGCCAGCAGCTTAATGGGGGGCTACAATGAGCAGTTCTTC	CASSLMGGYNEQFF
TRBV2	NA	TRBD1	TRBJ1-5	TGTGCCAGCAGAGGGGACAGGGGTCCCCATCAGCCCCAGCATTTT	CASRGDRGPHQPQHF
TRBV28	NA	NA	TRBJ1-1	TGTGCCAGCAGTCCCCACGGGGTGAACACTGAAGCTTTCTTT	CASSPHGVNTEAFF
TRBV7-2	NA	NA	TRBJ2-2	TGTGCCAGCAGCCTGGGACCGGACACCGGGGAGCTGTTTTTT	CASSLGPDTGELFF
TRBV19	NA	NA	TRBJ2-7	TGTGCCAGTAGTATAGAAAGGACAAGCACCTACGAGCAGTACTTC	CASSIERTSTYEQYF
TRBV7-2	once	NA	TRBJ2-1	TGTGCCAGCAGCTTTTCTAGGAACAATGAGCAGTTCTTC	CASSFSRNNEQFF
TRBV19	NA	TRBD1	TRBJ1-2	TGTGCCAGTAGCCCTCACGGGACAGCTAACTATGGCTACACCTTC	CASSPHGTANYGYTF
TRBV30	NA	NA	TRBJ1-5	TGTGCCTGGAGTGTACAGGGAAATCAGCCCCAGCATTTT	CAWSVQGNQPQHF
TRBV2	NA	NA	TRBJ1-1	TGTGCCAGCAGGACGGGACACCTTAACACTGAAGCTTTCTTT	CASRTGHLNTEAFF
TRBV9	few	NA	TRBJ1-1	TGTGCCAGCAGCGGGGGGGACACTGAAGCTTTCTTT	CASSGGDTEAFF
TRBV27	once	TRBD1	TRBJ1-4	TGTGCCAGCAGTACCCCAGGGGGGAGGTCGGGGTCGGGTGAAAAACTGTTTTTT	CASSTPGGRSGSGEKLFF
TRBV28	NA	NA	TRBJ2-3	TGTGCCAGCAGTTTCTTCGGGGATACGCAGTATTTT	CASSFFGDTQYF
TRBV9	NA	NA	TRBJ1-4	TGTGCCAGCACGGGACAATTTAATGAAAAACTGTTTTTT	CASTGQFNEKLFF
TRBV6-1	NA	NA	TRBJ1-2	TGTGCCAGCAGGGCCGTGGGGGGATATGGCTACACCTTC	CASRAVGGYGYTF
TRBV6-4	NA	NA	TRBJ1-4	TGTGCCAGCAGTGTGGTGTTCCAGGACCCGCCTGCTAATGAAAAACTGTTTTTT	CASSVVFQDPPANEKLFF
TRBV11-2	NA	NA	TRBJ2-3	TGTGCCAGCAGTCGGCAGCGGCCAGGCACAGATACGCAGTATTTT	CASSRQRPGTDTQYF
TRBV9	NA	NA	TRBJ1-5	TGTGCCAGCAGCCGGGACGTAGGCCCCAATCAGCCCCAGCATTTT	CASSRDVGPNQPQHF
TRBV4-2	NA	NA	TRBJ2-2	TGTGCCAGCAGCCAAGATTTGGGGCTAGCCACCGGGGAGCTGTTTTTT	CASSQDLGLATGELFF
TRBV5-1	NA	NA	TRBJ1-6	TGCGCCACCCGGACAGAGTATAATTCACCCCTCCACTTT	CATRTEYNSPLHF
TRBV7-3	NA	NA	TRBJ1-2	TGTGCCAGCAGCCCCTCGTACGAGACCGGGACACTAACCTATGGCTACACCTTC	CASSPSYETGTLTYGYTF
TRBV28	NA	NA	TRBJ2-1	TGTGCCAGCAGCCCCCCCAGGGGCCATGAGCAGTTCTTC	CASSPPRGHEQFF
TRBV19	NA	NA	TRBJ1-5	TGTGCCAGTAGTATTTGGGTCGGGAGCCAGCCCCAGCATTTT	CASSIWVGSQPQHF